This T cell receptor beta chain was obtained from a study of blood T cell repertoires in COVID-19. Overall study: Samples representing acute and convalescent COVID-19 were sourced from the United States, Italy and Spain. T cells, B-cell-depleted T cells, or PBMCs supplied cDNA or gDNA.

The ends lost 7 bases at V and 0 bases at J; junction bases unmatched: 3. The V gene's germline CDR1 is MNHEY and CDR2 SVGAGI. This CDR3 spans 14 amino acids. In the authors' workflow: How many nucleated cells were present was estimated from reference gene primer amplification. Some clones are missing from TCRdb's copy, which holds only in-frame ones; the method was immunoSEQ multiplex PCR. The V and J calls and clone size come from that table; D and trimming were worked out from the DNA. The table lists about 160,000 clones, approximately 88% of them singletons, with approximately 2.9% in the top ten. This clone came up once.

This chain links TRBV6-5 with TRBJ2-7; 10 nucleotides align to TRBD2. The sequence derives from a man aged 60-69 years with acute or convalescent COVID-19. Material: peripheral blood. Here the CDR3 DNA reads TGTGCCAGCAAACTAGCGGGGAGCTCCTACGAGCAGTACTTC. Its translation is CASKLAGSSYEQYF.